This T cell receptor beta chain stems from a study of memory CD4+ T cells and cytomegalovirus serostatus. Study background: Donors were healthy Belgian adults, under 10 CMV seropositive and under 30 seronegative. Points from the study as a whole: Each of approximately 61 CMV-associated TCRbeta sequences occurred in one to five individuals.

Single viable CD3+CD4+CD8-CD45RO+ cells were sorted as the memory CD4+ T cells. Positive selection with CD4 microbeads enriched total CD4+ T cells. Germline loops: CDR1 MNHEY, CDR2 SVGAGI. V shed 8 bases and J 5 bases; nucleotides not matched to a gene: 7. This CDR3 spans 15 amino acids. A word on this clone: Its antigen is unknown.

Sequenced by immunoSEQ multiplex PCR; TCRdb stores in-frame clones only, minus some. The table includes 25,000 to 40,000 clones, around 74% detected once. Material for sequencing was memory CD4+ T cells from blood. This receptor was identified in an adult in good health and CMV-seronegative. Some clones in this sample may be carry-over from other donors' samples. The rearrangement uses TRBV6-5 and TRBJ2-2; TRBD2 matches at 11 bases. The CDR3 here is CASSTSGVLTGELFF. CDR3 sequence (DNA): TGTGCCAGCTCGACTAGCGGGGTGTTGACCGGGGAGCTGTTTTTT.